This entry lists 17 T cell receptor beta chains sequenced from one sample in a study of T cell changes during pregnancy in multiple sclerosis. Clones were read by immunoSEQ multiplex PCR, and TCRdb kept only the in-frame ones, dropping some. The table records 60,000 to 70,000 clones, around 91% of them present only once. This specimen was peripheral blood, taken in the third trimester of pregnancy. The origin of the receptors is a female donor in good health, enrolled as a control in a pregnancy study.

The CDR3 spells CASSFPPVKQDSSSYNEQFF. As DNA, the CDR3 is TGTGCCAGCAGTTTTCCCCCCGTTAAGCAGGACTCAAGCTCCTACAATGAGCAGTTCTTC. The J gene is TRBJ2-1, the V gene TRBV28; possibly TRBD2 for D (5 bases). The CDR3 length is 20 residues. Per the germline V gene, CDR1 is MDHEN and CDR2 is SYDVKM. The V gene lost 3 bases and the J gene lost 0 bases, with 24 bases spanning the gap.

The chain employs TRBV18 and TRBJ1-4, with TRBD1 as a possible D gene (5 bases). This CDR3 region has 15 residues. Germline CDR1 KGHSH, CDR2 LQKENI. V was clipped by 0 bases and J by 7 bases, with 12 bases between them. DNA for the CDR3: TGTGCCAGCTCACCACCGGTAGGCGGGGGTGAAAAACTGTTTTTT. Translating gives CASSPPVGGGEKLFF. Complete variable domain (other parts from reference TRBV18 and TRBJ1-4): NAGVMQNPRHLVRRRGQEARLRCSPMKGHSHVYWYRQLPEEGLKFMVYLQKENIIDESGMPKERFSAEFPKEGPSILRIQQVVRGDSAAYFCASSPPVGGGEKLFFGSGTQLSVL.

The DNA of the CDR3 is TGTGCCAGCAGTGACTCGCGGGCGGGTGAGCAGTTCTTC. Translating it yields CASSDSRAGEQFF. The chain recombines TRBV6-4 with TRBJ2-1, with a weak D call TRBD2 (5 bases). This CDR3 has 13 residues. CDR1 and CDR2 from the germline V gene are MRHNA and SNTAGT. V was trimmed by 0 bases and J by 9 bases, leaving 9 bases between them.

This chain joins TRBV29-1 and TRBJ2-1; 10 bases match TRBD1. Germline assignment: CDR1 SQVTM and CDR2 ANQGSEA. V lost 3 bases and J lost 8; bases outside the gene matches: 7. The CDR3 runs 14 residues. The CDR3 sequence: CSVDETGGIHEQFF. Here the CDR3 DNA reads TGCAGCGTTGATGAGACAGGGGGCATACATGAGCAGTTCTTC.

The genes are TRBV5-4 and TRBJ2-3; D possibly corresponds to TRBD1 (5 bases). This CDR3 spans 12 amino acids. Germline V gene data show CDR1 as SGHNT and CDR2 as YYREEE (reference sequence). Between the trimmed V and J ends, which lost 4 bases and 9 bases, there was a span of 12 bases. The CDR3 spells CASSPKGITQYF. The CDR3 coding sequence is TGTGCCAGCAGCCCAAAGGGGATAACGCAGTATTTT.

This clone turned up a few times. The chain uses TRBV11-2 and TRBJ1-1; maybe TRBD1 (6 bases). In germline, CDR1 is SGHAT, CDR2 FQNNGV. This CDR3 has 14 amino acids. V dropped 3 bases and J dropped 3 bases, with 11 bases sitting between them. The CDR3 sequence is CASSLMTGHTEAFF. The DNA for the CDR3 is TGTGCCAGCAGCTTGATGACAGGACACACTGAAGCTTTCTTT.

This rearrangement joins TRBV5-4 to TRBJ2-5; 9 bases map to TRBD2. Germline V gene sequence: CDR1 SGHNT, CDR2 YYREEE (reference sequence). The CDR3 runs to 14 residues. The J segment lost 5 bases and the V segment lost 5 bases, leaving 7 bases of the junction unmatched. CDR3 sequence: CASRPAGGSETQYF. Here the CDR3 DNA reads TGTGCCAGCAGGCCCGCGGGGGGGTCGGAGACCCAGTACTTC.

The V and J genes are TRBV27 and TRBJ1-1; no definite D call. Trimming removed 4 bases from V and 1 base from J, with 4 bases in between. CDR1 is MNHEY, CDR2 SMNVEV, per germline (reference sequence). This CDR3 is 12 amino acids long. Here the CDR3 reads CASSSGNTEAFF. The CDR3 nucleotides read TGTGCCAGCAGTTCCGGGAACACTGAAGCTTTCTTT.

The genes are TRBV19 and TRBJ2-3; tentative D call: TRBD1 (6 bases). The germline V gene has CDR1 LNHDA and CDR2 SQIVND (reference sequence). Between the trimmed V and J ends, which lost 1 base and 0 bases, there was a span of 11 bases. The CDR3 covers 16 residues. Written as DNA, the CDR3 is TGTGCCAGTAGTATAGGACAGGAGATTAGCACAGATACGCAGTATTTT. Amino acid sequence: CASSIGQEISTDTQYF.

The chain recombines TRBV19 with TRBJ2-1; TRBD2 might be the D (5 bases). The CDR3 is 15 residues long. V lost 2 bases and J lost 6, with 14 bases in between. In germline, CDR1 is LNHDA, CDR2 SQIVND (reference sequence). The chain's CDR3 is CASSILEEVINEQFF. In DNA, the CDR3 is TGTGCCAGTAGTATACTAGAGGAGGTTATCAATGAGCAGTTCTTC.

This clone was recorded once. This chain links TRBV15 with TRBJ2-5; D is uncertain. The CDR3 spans 12 residues. Germline V lookup: CDR1 LNHNV, CDR2 YYDKDF (reference sequence). V was trimmed by 0 bases and J by 10 bases, leaving 9 bases between them. The CDR3 DNA reads TGTGCCACCAGCAGAGACTCGACAAACCAGTACTTC. This gives the protein CATSRDSTNQYF.

This clone has only one observation. The CDR3 region is CASKGGDTQYF. CDR3 in DNA: TGTGCCAGTAAAGGAGGAGATACGCAGTATTTT. The chain couples TRBV19 to TRBJ2-3; tentatively, D is TRBD2 (5 bases). The CDR3 runs to 11 residues. The germline V gene encodes CDR1 LNHDA and CDR2 SQIVND (reference sequence). Trimming left V 7 bases short and J 5 bases short, with 7 bases between. Looking up the rest from reference TRBV19 and TRBJ2-3 gives the full variable domain: DGGITQSPKYLFRKEGQNVTLSCEQNLNHDAMYWYRQDPGQGLRLIYYSQIVNDFQKGDIAEGYSVSREKKESFPLTVTSAQKNPTAFYLCASKGGDTQYFGPGTRLTVL.

J is TRBJ1-4 and V is TRBV6-1, with D perhaps matching TRBD1 (5 bases). With 7 bases removed from V and 8 bases from J, the gap between germline ends came to 17 bases. Germline-derived CDR1 and CDR2 are MNHNS and SASEGT. The CDR3 has 14 residues. As DNA, the CDR3 is TGTGCCAGCAAACTTGGGGGGTATGAAGAAAAACTGTTTTTT. Protein product: CASKLGGYEEKLFF.

Comments on this clone: This sample includes further DNA sequences coding for the same CDR3. V usage is TRBV7-9 and J usage is TRBJ2-5; no reliable D call. The V gene lost 5 bases and the J gene lost 2 bases, with 3 bases spanning the gap. This CDR3 region has 11 residues. Germline V gene sequence: CDR1 SEHNR, CDR2 FQNEAQ (reference sequence). The CDR3 DNA reads TGTGCCAGCAGCCTACAAGAGACCCAGTACTTC. Translating it yields CASSLQETQYF.

The chain combines TRBV4-1 with TRBJ2-5; D is uncertain. Trimming left V 1 base short and J 5 bases short, with 8 bases between. From germline, CDR1 is MGHRA and CDR2 YSYEKL. This CDR3 comprises 13 residues. The CDR3 DNA reads TGCGCCAGCAGCCAAGCCCCTCCGGAGACCCAGTACTTC. It is translated as CASSQAPPETQYF.

This clone was picked up one time. The chain links TRBV7-2 to TRBJ1-2; D ambiguous. V was trimmed by 1 base and J by 5 bases, leaving 11 bases between them. Germline assignment: CDR1 SGHTA and CDR2 FQGNSA. CDR3 length: 14 residues. The CDR3, as DNA: TGTGCCAGCAGCTTAGAGTTACAGCCATATGGCTACACCTTC. This translates into CASSLELQPYGYTF.

Here the CDR3 reads CASSQPGQGDEQYF. The CDR3 DNA reads as TGCGCCAGCAGCCAACCTGGACAGGGGGACGAGCAGTACTTC. The chain couples TRBV4-1 to TRBJ2-7; the match to TRBD1 covers 10 bases. Germline values: CDR1 MGHRA, CDR2 YSYEKL. This CDR3 has 14 residues. V lost 2 bases to trimming and J lost 5 bases; unmatched junction nucleotides: 3.